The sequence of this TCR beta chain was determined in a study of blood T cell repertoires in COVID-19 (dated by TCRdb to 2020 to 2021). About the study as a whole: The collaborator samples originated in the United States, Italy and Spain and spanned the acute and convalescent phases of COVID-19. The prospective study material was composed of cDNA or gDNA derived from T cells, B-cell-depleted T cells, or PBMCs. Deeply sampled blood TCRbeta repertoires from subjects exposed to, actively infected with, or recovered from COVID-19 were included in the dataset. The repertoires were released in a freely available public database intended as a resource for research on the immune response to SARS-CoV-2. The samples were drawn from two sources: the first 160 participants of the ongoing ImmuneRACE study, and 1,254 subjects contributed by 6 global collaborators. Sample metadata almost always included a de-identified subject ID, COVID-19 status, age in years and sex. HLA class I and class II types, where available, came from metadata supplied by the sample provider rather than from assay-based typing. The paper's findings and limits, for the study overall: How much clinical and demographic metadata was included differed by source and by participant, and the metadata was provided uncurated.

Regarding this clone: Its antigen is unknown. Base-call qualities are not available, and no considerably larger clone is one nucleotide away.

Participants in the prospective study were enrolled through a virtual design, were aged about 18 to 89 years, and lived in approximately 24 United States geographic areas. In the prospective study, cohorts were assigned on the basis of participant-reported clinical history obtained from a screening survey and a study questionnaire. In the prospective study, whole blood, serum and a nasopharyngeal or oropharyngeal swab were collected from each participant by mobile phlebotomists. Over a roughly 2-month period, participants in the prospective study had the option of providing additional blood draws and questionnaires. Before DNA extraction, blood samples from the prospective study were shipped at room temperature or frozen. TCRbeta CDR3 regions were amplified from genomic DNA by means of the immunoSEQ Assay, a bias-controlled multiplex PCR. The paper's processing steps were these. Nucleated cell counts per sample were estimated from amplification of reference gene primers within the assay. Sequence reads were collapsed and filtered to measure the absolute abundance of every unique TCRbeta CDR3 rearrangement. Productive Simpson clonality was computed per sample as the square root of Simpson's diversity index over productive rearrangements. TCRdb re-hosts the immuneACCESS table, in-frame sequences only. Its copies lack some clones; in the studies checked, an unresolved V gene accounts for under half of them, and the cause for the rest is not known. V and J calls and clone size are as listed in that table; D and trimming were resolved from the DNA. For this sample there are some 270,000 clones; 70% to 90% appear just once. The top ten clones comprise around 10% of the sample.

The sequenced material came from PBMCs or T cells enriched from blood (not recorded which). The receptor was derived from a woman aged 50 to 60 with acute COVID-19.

Read as DNA, the sequence is TGCGCCAGCAGCTTTACTACAGGGGGCTATGGCTACACCTTC. This is translated as CASSFTTGGYGYTF. The chain was built from TRBV10-2 and TRBJ1-2, and 8 junctional nucleotides match TRBD1. The CDR3 starts with the cysteine, ends with the phenylalanine, and has 14 residues. The kept DNA is CDR3 alone, 42 bases in frame from the first base. The germline V gene specifies WSHSY as CDR1 and SAAADI as CDR2. V has 6 bases trimmed and J has 4 bases trimmed; junction bases matching no gene number 7.